This T cell receptor (beta chain) is from a study of metastatic and nonmetastatic thyroid tumors. Across the whole study: Repertoires of blood and of tissue (tumor or nodule) from malignant and benign thyroid patients were compared.

This clone has a single count. The antigen is unknown. Under the authors' procedure: The study's classifier, a distant-metastasis tool for papillary thyroid cancer, was built using CDR3 differences across clinicopathological groups. TCRdb re-clonotyped the PCR reads through MiXCR. The V and J calls were determined by TCRdb, not by the authors. The sample holds 25,000 to 35,000 clones, 25% to 30% seen once. Patients had received no treatment of any kind before thyroid surgery. Overall study findings and caveats: Relative to benign nodules, malignant thyroid tumors were reportedly characterized by significantly elevated TCR beta diversity in blood and tumor.

Trimming at V came to 6 bases and at J to 2 bases, leaving 10 bases not matched to a gene. This CDR3 contains 14 residues. Germline-derived CDR1 and CDR2 are DFQATT and SNEGSKA (reference sequence). Input material: blood. The chain recombines TRBV20-1 with TRBJ2-7, with TRBD2 matching 7 bases. This sequence originates from a female donor with papillary thyroid cancer or a benign thyroid nodule (not recorded which). Some clones in this sample may be carry-over from other donors' samples. As DNA, the CDR3 is TGCAGTGCCATGGGGGTCGCGGGGGCCTACGAGCAGTACTTC. As protein: CSAMGVAGAYEQYF.